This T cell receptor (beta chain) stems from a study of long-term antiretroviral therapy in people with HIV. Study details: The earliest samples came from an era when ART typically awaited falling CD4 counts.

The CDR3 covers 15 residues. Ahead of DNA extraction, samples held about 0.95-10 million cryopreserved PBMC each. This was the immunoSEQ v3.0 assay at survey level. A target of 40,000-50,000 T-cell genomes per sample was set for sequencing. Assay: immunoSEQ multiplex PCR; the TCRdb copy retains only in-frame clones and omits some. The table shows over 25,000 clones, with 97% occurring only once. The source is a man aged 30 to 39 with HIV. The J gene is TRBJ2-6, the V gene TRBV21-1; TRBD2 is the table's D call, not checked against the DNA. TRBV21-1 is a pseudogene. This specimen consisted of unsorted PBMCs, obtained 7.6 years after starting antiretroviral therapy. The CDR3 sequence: CASSTPAKGANVLTF. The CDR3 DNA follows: TGTGCCAGCAGCACGCCCGCGAAGGGGGCCAACGTCCTGACTTTC.